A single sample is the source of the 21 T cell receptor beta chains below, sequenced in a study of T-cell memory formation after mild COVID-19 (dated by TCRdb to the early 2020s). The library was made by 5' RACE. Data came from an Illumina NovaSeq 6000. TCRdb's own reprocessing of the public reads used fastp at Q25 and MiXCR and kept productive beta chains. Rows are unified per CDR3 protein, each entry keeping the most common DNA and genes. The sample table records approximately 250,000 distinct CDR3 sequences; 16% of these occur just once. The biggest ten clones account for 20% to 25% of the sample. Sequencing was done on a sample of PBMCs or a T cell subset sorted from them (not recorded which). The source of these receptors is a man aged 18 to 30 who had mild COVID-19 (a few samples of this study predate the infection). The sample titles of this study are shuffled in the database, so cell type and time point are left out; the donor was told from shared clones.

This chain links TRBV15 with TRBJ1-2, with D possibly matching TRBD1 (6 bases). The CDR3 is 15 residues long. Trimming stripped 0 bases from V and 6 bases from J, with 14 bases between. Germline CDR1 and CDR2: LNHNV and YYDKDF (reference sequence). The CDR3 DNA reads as TGTGCCACCAGCAGAGATAGCGGGCAGGGGAATGGCTACACCTTC. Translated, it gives CATSRDSGQGNGYTF. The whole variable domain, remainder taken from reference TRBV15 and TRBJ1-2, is DAMVIQNPRYQVTQFGKPVTLSCSQTLNHNVMYWYQQKSSQAPKLLFHYYDKDFNNEADTPDNFQSRRPNTSFCFLDIRSPGLGDTAMYLCATSRDSGQGNGYTFGSGTRLTVV.

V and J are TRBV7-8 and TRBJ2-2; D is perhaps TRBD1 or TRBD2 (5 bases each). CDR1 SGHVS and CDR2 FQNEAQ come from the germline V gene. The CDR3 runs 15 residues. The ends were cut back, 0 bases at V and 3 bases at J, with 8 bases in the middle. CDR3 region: CASSLAGAYTGELFF. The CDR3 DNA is TGTGCCAGCAGCTTAGCCGGGGCCTACACCGGGGAGCTGTTTTTT.

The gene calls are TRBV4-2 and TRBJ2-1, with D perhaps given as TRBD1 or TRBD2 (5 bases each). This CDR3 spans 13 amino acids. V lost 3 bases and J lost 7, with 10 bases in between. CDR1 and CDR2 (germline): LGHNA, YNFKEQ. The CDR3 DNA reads TGTGCCAGCAGCCAGAGGGGCGGGAATGAGCAGTTCTTC. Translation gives CASSQRGGNEQFF.

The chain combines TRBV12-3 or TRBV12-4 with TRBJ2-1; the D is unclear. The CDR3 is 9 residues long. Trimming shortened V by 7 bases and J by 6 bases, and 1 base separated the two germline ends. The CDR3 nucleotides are TGTGCCAGCACCAATGAGCAGTTCTTC. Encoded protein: CASTNEQFF.

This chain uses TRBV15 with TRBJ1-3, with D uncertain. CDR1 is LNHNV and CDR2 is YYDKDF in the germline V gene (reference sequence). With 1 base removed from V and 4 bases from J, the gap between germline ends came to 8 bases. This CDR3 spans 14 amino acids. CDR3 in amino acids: CATSRGGEGNTIYF. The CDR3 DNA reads TGTGCCACCAGCAGAGGGGGAGAAGGAAACACCATATATTTT.

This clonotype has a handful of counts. The chain's CDR3 is CASSYSLAASTDTQYF. For the CDR3, the DNA is TGTGCCAGCAGTTACTCGCTTGCGGCCTCCACAGATACGCAGTATTTT. The V call is TRBV6-2 or TRBV6-3, the J call TRBJ2-3; D uncertain. With 0 bases removed from V and 2 bases from J, the gap between germline ends came to 12 bases. CDR1 is MNHEY, CDR2 SVGEGT, per germline. This CDR3 contains 16 residues.

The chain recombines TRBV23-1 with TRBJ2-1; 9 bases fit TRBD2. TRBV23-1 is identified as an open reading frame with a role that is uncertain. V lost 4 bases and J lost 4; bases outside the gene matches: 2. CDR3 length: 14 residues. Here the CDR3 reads CASSPSGAYNEQFF. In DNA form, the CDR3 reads TGCGCCAGCAGTCCTAGCGGGGCTTACAATGAGCAGTTCTTC.

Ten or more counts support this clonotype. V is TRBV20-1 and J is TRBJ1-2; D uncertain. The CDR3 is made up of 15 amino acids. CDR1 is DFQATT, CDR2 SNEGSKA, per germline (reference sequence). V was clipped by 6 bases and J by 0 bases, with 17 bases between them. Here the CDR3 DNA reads TGCAGTGCGCGAAGGGTCGGTCCCGCTAACTATGGCTACACCTTC. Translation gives CSARRVGPANYGYTF.

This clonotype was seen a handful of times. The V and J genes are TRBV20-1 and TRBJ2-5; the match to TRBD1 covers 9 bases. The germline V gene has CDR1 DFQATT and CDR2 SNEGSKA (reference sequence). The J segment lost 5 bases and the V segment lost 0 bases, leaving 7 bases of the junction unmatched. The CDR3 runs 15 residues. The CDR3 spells CSARDMGQGQETQYF. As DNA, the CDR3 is TGCAGTGCTAGAGATATGGGACAGGGCCAGGAGACCCAGTACTTC.

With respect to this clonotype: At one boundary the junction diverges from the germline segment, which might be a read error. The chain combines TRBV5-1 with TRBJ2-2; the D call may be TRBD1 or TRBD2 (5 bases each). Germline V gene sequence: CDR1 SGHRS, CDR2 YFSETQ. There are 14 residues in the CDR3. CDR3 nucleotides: TGCGCCAGCAGAATGGGGCAGAACACCGGGGAGCAGTTTTTT. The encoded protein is CASRMGQNTGEQFF.

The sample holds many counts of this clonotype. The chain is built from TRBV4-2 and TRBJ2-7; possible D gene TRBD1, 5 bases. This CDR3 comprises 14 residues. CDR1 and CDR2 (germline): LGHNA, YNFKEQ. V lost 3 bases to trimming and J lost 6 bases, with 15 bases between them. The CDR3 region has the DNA TGTGCCAGCAGCCAGTCCTGGGGCTTGGGCGAGCAGTACTTC. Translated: CASSQSWGLGEQYF.

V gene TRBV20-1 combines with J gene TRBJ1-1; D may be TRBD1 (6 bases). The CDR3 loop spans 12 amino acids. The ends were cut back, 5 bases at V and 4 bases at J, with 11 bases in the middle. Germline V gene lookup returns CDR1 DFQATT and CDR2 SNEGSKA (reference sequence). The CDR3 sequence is CSAWRGGTEAFF. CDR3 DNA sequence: TGCAGTGCTTGGCGAGGGGGCACTGAAGCTTTCTTT.

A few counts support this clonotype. CDR3 protein: CASSPLGEANYGYTF. The DNA for the CDR3 is TGCGCCAGCAGCCCCCTGGGAGAAGCTAACTATGGCTACACCTTC. The genes are TRBV4-1 and TRBJ1-2; D uncertain. The ends were cut back, 4 bases at V and 0 bases at J, with 12 bases in the middle. The V gene's germline CDR1 is MGHRA and CDR2 YSYEKL. The CDR3 is 15 residues long.

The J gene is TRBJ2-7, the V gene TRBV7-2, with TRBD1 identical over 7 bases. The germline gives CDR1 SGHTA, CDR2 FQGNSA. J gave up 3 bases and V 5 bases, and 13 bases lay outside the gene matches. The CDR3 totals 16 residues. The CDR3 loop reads CASSRALGTANYEQYF. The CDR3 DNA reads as TGTGCCAGCAGCCGGGCCCTGGGGACAGCTAACTACGAGCAGTACTTC. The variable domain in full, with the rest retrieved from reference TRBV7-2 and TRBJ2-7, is GAGVSQSPSNKVTEKGKDVELRCDPISGHTALYWYRQSLGQGLEFLIYFQGNSAPDKSGLPSDRFSAERTGGSVSTLTIQRTQQEDSAVYLCASSRALGTANYEQYFGPGTRLTVT.

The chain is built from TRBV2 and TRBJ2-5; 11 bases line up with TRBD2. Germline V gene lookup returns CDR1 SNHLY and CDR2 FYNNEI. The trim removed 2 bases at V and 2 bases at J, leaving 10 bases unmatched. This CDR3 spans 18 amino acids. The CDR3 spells CASSELLVAGGLQETQYF. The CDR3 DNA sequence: TGTGCCAGCAGTGAACTCTTAGTAGCGGGGGGGTTACAAGAGACCCAGTACTTC.

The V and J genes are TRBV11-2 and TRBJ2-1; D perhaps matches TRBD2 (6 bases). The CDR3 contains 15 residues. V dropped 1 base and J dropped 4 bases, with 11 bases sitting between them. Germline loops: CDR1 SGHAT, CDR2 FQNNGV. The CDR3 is CASSLGAGRYNEQFF. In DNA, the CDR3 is TGTGCCAGCAGCTTAGGGGCGGGGAGATACAATGAGCAGTTCTTC.

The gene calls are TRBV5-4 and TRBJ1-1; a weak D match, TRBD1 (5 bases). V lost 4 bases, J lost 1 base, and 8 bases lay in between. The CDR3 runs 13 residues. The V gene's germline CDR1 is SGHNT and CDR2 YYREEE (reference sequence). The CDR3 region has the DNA TGTGCCAGCAGCACGAGGGGGAACACTGAAGCTTTCTTT. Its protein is CASSTRGNTEAFF.

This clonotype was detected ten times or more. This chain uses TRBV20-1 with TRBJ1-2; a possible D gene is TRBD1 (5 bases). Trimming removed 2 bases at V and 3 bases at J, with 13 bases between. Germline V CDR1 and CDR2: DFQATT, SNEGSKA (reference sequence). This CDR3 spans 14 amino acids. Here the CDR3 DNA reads TGCAGTGCTAGACCCCCCCCGGGGGACTATGGCTACACCTTC. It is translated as CSARPPPGDYGYTF.

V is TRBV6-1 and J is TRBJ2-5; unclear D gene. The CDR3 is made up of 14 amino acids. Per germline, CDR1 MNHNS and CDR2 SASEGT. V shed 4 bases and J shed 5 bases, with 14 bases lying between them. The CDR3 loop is CASSGDSRRETQYF. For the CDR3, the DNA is TGTGCCAGCAGTGGAGACTCGCGTCGGGAGACCCAGTACTTC.

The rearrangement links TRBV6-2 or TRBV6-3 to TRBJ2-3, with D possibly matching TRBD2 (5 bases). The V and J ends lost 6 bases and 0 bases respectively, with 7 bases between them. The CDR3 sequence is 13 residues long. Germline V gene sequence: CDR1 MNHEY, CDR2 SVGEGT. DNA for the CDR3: TGTGCCAGCAGGTGGACTAGCACAGATACGCAGTATTTT. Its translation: CASRWTSTDTQYF.

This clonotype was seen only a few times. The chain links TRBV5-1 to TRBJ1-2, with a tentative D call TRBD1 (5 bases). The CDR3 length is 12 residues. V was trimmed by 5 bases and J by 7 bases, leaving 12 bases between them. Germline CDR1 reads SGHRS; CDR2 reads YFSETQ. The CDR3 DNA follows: TGCGCCAGCAGAGCTCAGGGCGGTGGCTACACCTTC. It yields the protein CASRAQGGGYTF. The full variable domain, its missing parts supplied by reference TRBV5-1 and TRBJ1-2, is KAGVTQTPRYLIKTRGQQVTLSCSPISGHRSVSWYQQTPGQGLQFLFEYFSETQRNKGNFPGRFSGRQFSNSRSEMNVSTLELGDSALYLCASRAQGGGYTFGSGTRLTVV.